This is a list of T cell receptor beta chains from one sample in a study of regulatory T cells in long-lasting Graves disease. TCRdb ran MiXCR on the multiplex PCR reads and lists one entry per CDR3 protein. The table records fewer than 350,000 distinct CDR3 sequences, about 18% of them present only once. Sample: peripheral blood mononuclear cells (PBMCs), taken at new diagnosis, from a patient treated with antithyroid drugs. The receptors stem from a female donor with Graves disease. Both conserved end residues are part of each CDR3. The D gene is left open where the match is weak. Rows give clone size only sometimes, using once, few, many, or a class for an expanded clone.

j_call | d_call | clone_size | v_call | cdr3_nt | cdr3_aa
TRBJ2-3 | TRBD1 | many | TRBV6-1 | TGTGCCAGCAGTGATGCCCTCGGGACAGGGATGGATACGCAGTATTTT | CASSDALGTGMDTQYF
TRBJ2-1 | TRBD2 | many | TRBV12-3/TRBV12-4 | TGTGCCAGCAGTTTAGCGTTCGCCGGGACTAGCGGTCTTATGGAGCAGTTCTTC | CASSLAFAGTSGLMEQFF
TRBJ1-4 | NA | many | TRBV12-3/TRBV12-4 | TGTGCCAGCAGTTTGTTGGGACAAGTTCTGTTTTTT | CASSLLGQVLFF
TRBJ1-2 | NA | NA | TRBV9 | TGTGCCAGCAGCGTAGATTTTCGGGCCCCGCCACCGCTGGGCTACACCTTC | CASSVDFRAPPPLGYTF
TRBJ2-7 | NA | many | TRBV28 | TGTGCCAGCAGTTTACTAAAGGGGGGAGCTTACGAGCAGTACTTC | CASSLLKGGAYEQYF
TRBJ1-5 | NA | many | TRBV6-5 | TGTGCCAGCAGTTACTCGTCCAGGGTAGGGAATCAGCCCCAGCATTTT | CASSYSSRVGNQPQHF
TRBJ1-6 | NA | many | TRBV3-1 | TGTGCCAGCAGCACAAACAGGGATTCACCCCTCCACTTT | CASSTNRDSPLHF
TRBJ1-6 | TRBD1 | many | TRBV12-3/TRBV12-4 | TGTGCCAGCAACAACAGGGGAGAAAATTCACCCCTCCACTTT | CASNNRGENSPLHF
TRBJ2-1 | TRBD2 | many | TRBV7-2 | TGTGCCAGCAGCAAATCGACTAGCGGGAGGGCCAGTGAGCAGTTCTTC | CASSKSTSGRASEQFF
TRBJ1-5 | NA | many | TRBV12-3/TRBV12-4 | TGTGCCAGCAGTTATGGGGGAAATGATCAGCCCCAGCATTTT | CASSYGGNDQPQHF
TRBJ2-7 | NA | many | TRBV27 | TGTGCCAGCAGCCCCTGGGACACGGTTACCTACGAGCAGTACTTC | CASSPWDTVTYEQYF